This TCR beta chain was captured in a study of blood T cell repertoires in COVID-19. Across the whole study: Samples taken during acute and convalescent COVID-19 were collected in the United States, Italy and Spain.

This CDR3 has 14 residues. The V gene's germline CDR1 is SGHTA and CDR2 FQGNSA. V was clipped by 3 bases and J by 1 base, with 6 bases between them. Methods used by the authors: The authors estimated nucleated cell counts from reference gene primer amplification. Generated by immunoSEQ multiplex PCR, the TCRdb table keeps only in-frame clones and is missing some. D and trimming were read from the DNA, whereas the V and J calls and clone size are those reported in that table. Among roughly 190,000 clones listed, around nine tenths were seen once. The sequencing sample was made of peripheral blood. The clonotype was recovered from a man between 45 and 60 years old with acute or convalescent COVID-19. The chain joins TRBV7-2 to TRBJ2-2; D ambiguous. This CDR3 is CASSFEWNTGELFF. CDR3 coding DNA: TGTGCCAGCAGCTTTGAGTGGAACACCGGGGAGCTGTTTTTT.